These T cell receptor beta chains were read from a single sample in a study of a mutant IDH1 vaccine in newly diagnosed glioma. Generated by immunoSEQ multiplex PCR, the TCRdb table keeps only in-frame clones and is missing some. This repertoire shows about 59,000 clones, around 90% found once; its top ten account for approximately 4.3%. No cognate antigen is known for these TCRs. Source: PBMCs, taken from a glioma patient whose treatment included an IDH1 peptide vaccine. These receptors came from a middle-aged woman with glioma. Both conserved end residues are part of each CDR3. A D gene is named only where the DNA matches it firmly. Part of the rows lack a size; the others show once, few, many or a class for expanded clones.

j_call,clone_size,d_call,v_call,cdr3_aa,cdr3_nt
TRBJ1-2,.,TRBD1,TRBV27,CASSPQDRVWGYTF,TGTGCCAGCAGTCCACAGGACAGGGTCTGGGGCTACACCTTC
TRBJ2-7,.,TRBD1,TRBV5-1,CASSLGTGKNEQYF,TGCGCCAGCAGCTTGGGGACAGGAAAGAACGAGCAGTACTTC
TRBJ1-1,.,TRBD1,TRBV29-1,CSVFVGQGGTEAFF,TGCAGCGTTTTCGTGGGACAGGGGGGAACTGAAGCTTTCTTT
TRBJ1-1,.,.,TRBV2,CARTEKTLRESLNTEAFF,TGTGCCAGGACAGAAAAGACCCTCCGCGAGAGCCTGAACACTGAAGCTTTCTTT
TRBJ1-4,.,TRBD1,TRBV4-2,CASSQIRGLNEKLFF,TGTGCCAGCAGCCAAATAAGGGGGCTTAATGAAAAACTGTTTTTT
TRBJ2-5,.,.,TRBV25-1,CASSERVGRETQYF,TGTGCCAGCAGTGAAAGAGTAGGGCGAGAGACCCAGTACTTC
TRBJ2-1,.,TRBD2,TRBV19,CASSIGGGGLSGRREQFF,TGTGCCAGTAGTATAGGAGGCGGGGGTCTTAGCGGGAGGCGTGAGCAGTTCTTC
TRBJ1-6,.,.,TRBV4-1,CASSQGGMRNSPLHF,TGCGCCAGCAGCCAAGGGGGAATGCGGAATTCACCCCTCCACTTT
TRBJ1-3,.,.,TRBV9,CASSVAGTGLSGNTIYF,TGTGCCAGCAGCGTAGCTGGAACAGGACTCTCTGGAAACACCATATATTTT
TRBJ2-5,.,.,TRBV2,CASSGPTWRETQYF,TGTGCCAGCAGTGGACCGACCTGGCGAGAGACCCAGTACTTC
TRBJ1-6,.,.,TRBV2,CASRQQSSYNSPLHF,TGTGCCAGCAGACAGCAGAGCTCCTATAATTCACCCCTCCACTTT
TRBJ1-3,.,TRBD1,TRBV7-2,CASSLKTGSGNTIYF,TGTGCCAGCAGCTTGAAGACAGGGTCTGGAAACACCATATATTTT
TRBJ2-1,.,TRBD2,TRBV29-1,CSVGGFSGSSYNEQFF,TGCAGCGTTGGGGGATTTAGCGGGAGCTCCTACAATGAGCAGTTCTTC
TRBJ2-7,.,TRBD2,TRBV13,CASSVRGTLTYEQYF,TGTGCCAGCAGCGTGCGGGGGACGCTTACCTACGAGCAGTACTTC
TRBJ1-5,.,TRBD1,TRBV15,CATSRDRGQGANQPQHF,TGTGCCACCAGCAGAGACCGGGGACAGGGGGCGAATCAGCCCCAGCATTTT
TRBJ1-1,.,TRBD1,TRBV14,CASSQLSDRGPEAFF,TGTGCCAGCAGCCAATTGTCGGACAGGGGACCTGAAGCTTTCTTT
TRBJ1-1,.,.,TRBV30,CAWMLGLNTEAFF,TGTGCCTGGATGCTGGGGTTGAACACTGAAGCTTTCTTT
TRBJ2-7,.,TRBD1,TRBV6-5,CASRNGYRGSYEQYF,TGTGCCAGCAGAAACGGGTACAGGGGGTCCTACGAGCAGTACTTC
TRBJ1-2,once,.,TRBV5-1,CASSLVQGRNYGYTF,TGCGCCAGCAGCTTGGTTCAGGGGAGAAACTATGGCTACACCTTC
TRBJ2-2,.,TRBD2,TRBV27,CASSSRTSGNTGELFF,TGTGCCAGCAGTTCCCGGACTAGCGGGAACACCGGGGAGCTGTTTTTT
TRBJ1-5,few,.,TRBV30,CAWSVPGVQPQHF,TGTGCCTGGAGTGTACCTGGGGTCCAGCCCCAGCATTTT
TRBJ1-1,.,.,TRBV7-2,CASSVQTGMNTEAFF,TGTGCCAGCAGCGTCCAGACAGGTATGAACACTGAAGCTTTCTTT
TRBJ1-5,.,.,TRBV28,CASSAQAAGNQPQHF,TGTGCCAGCAGCGCCCAGGCGGCTGGAAATCAGCCCCAGCATTTT
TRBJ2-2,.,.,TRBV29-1,CSVEADTGELFF,TGCAGCGTCGAAGCGGACACCGGGGAGCTGTTTTTT
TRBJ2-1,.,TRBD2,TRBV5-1,CASSPEGATSGRNEQFF,TGCGCCAGCAGCCCAGAAGGGGCGACTAGCGGGAGGAATGAGCAGTTCTTC
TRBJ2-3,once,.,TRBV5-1,CASSLGAGKADTQYF,TGCGCCAGCAGCTTGGGGGCAGGGAAGGCAGATACGCAGTATTTT
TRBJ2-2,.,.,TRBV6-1,CASSATPNTGELFF,TGTGCCAGCAGCGCGACACCGAACACCGGGGAGCTGTTTTTT
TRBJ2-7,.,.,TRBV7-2,CASSLVRLSGEQYF,TGTGCCAGCAGCTTAGTCCGGCTGAGTGGCGAGCAGTACTTC
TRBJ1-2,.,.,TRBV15,CATSRPGQSNYGYTF,TGTGCCACCAGCAGGCCAGGACAGTCCAACTATGGCTACACCTTC
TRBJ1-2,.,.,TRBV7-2,CASSPYGNYGYTF,TGTGCCAGCAGCCCCTACGGGAACTATGGCTACACCTTC
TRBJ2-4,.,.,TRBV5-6,CASSLWGDEGLDIQYF,TGTGCCAGCAGCTTGTGGGGGGACGAGGGGCTTGACATTCAGTACTTC
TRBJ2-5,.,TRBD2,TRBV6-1,CASNLGLAIQETQYF,TGTGCCAGCAACTTAGGACTAGCCATTCAGGAGACCCAGTACTTC
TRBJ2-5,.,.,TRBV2,CASRVEGMKETQYF,TGTGCCAGCAGGGTAGAGGGGATGAAAGAGACCCAGTACTTC
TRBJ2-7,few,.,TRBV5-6,CASFTMGLLYEQYF,TGTGCCAGTTTCACCATGGGGTTGCTCTACGAGCAGTACTTC
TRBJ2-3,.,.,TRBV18,CASSDTSTDTQYF,TGTGCCAGCTCAGACACGAGCACAGATACGCAGTATTTT
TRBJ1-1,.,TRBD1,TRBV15,CATSRDRQGEAFF,TGTGCCACCAGCAGAGACCGACAGGGTGAAGCTTTCTTT
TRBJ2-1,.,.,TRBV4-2,CASSQGVGELLGNEQFF,TGTGCCAGCAGCCAAGGTGTTGGGGAGCTCCTGGGGAATGAGCAGTTCTTC
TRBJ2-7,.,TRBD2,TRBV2,CASNLMREIPYEQYF,TGTGCCAGCAATCTCATGCGGGAGATTCCCTACGAGCAGTACTTC
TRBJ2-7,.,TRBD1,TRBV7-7,CASSLSQGAEQYF,TGTGCTAGCAGCTTATCCCAGGGGGCTGAGCAGTACTTC
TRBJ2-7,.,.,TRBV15,CATSRYLVRGEQYF,TGTGCCACCAGCAGATATCTGGTGAGGGGCGAGCAGTACTTC
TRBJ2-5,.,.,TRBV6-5,CASSFPGLPGQETQYF,TGTGCCAGCAGTTTCCCGGGTCTCCCGGGGCAAGAGACCCAGTACTTC
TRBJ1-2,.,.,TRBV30,CAWSVTQNYGYTF,TGTGCCTGGAGTGTAACTCAGAACTATGGCTACACCTTC